The rows below give T cell receptor beta chains drawn from one sample of a study of blood T cell repertoires in COVID-19. Generated by immunoSEQ multiplex PCR, the TCRdb table keeps only in-frame clones and is missing some. The profile shows about 350,000 clones, around nine tenths of them singletons. The material sequenced was PBMCs or T cells enriched from blood (not recorded which). Receptors were obtained from a woman aged 25 to 39 who had been exposed to COVID-19. The CDR3 runs from the conserved cysteine through the conserved F or W. The D gene is left open where the match is weak. Not every row has a clone size; where given, it reads once, few, many or a size class.

>.|.|TRBV12-3/TRBV12-4|TRBJ1-1
CASSLGDSPEAFF
TGTGCCAGCAGTTTAGGAGACAGCCCTGAAGCTTTCTTT
>once|.|TRBV5-5|TRBJ1-6
CASSQWGDNSPLHF
TGTGCCAGCAGCCAATGGGGGGATAATTCACCCCTCCACTTT
>.|.|TRBV27|TRBJ2-7
CASSLQGNVYEQYF
TGTGCCAGCAGTTTACAGGGGAACGTCTACGAGCAGTACTTC
>.|.|TRBV10-3|TRBJ1-5
CAIRDRRDQPQHF
TGTGCCATCAGGGACCGGAGGGATCAGCCCCAGCATTTT
>.|.|TRBV29-1|TRBJ2-7
CSVESPQYEQYF
TGCAGCGTTGAATCACCCCAGTACGAGCAGTACTTC
>.|.|TRBV11-2|TRBJ2-5
CASSLGGSLNEGTQYF
TGTGCCAGCAGTTTAGGAGGGTCGCTCAACGAAGGGACCCAGTACTTC
>.|.|TRBV7-8|TRBJ2-7
CASSRDGDSYEQYF
TGTGCCAGCAGCCGTGACGGAGACTCCTACGAGCAGTACTTC
>.|.|TRBV10-3|TRBJ2-7
CAIGAQGQSREQYF
TGTGCCATCGGAGCTCAGGGGCAGTCGCGGGAGCAGTACTTC
>.|TRBD1|TRBV11-2|TRBJ1-2
CASTGVGARGANYGYTF
TGTGCCAGCACAGGAGTCGGGGCCAGGGGGGCTAACTATGGCTACACCTTC
>.|.|TRBV19|TRBJ2-1
CASMGLRGDEQFF
TGTGCCAGTATGGGACTTCGCGGGGATGAGCAGTTCTTC
>.|.|TRBV11-2|TRBJ2-1
CASSPNYNEQFF
TGTGCCAGCAGCCCCAACTACAATGAGCAGTTCTTC
>once|TRBD2|TRBV30|TRBJ2-3
CAWSDGTSGTDTQYF
TGTGCCTGGAGTGATGGGACTAGCGGGACAGATACGCAGTATTTT
>.|.|TRBV6-5|TRBJ2-3
CASEGTDTQYF
TGTGCCAGCGAGGGCACAGATACGCAGTATTTT
>once|TRBD2|TRBV27|TRBJ2-6
CASSSPGLSGANVLTF
TGTGCCAGCAGTTCCCCGGGACTATCGGGGGCCAACGTCCTGACTTTC
>.|.|TRBV28|TRBJ1-2
CASSTQGNGYTF
TGTGCCAGCAGTACTCAGGGGAACGGCTACACCTTC
>once|TRBD1|TRBV19|TRBJ1-1
CASSIALQGANTEAFF
TGTGCCAGTAGTATAGCTCTACAGGGGGCAAACACTGAAGCTTTCTTT
>.|.|TRBV3-1/TRBV3-2|TRBJ2-1
CASSQDQDREQFF
TGTGCCAGCAGCCAAGATCAAGACAGAGAGCAGTTCTTC
>.|TRBD2|TRBV12-5|TRBJ2-1
CASGLGLAGGPNEQFF
TGTGCTAGTGGCCTGGGACTAGCGGGAGGGCCTAATGAGCAGTTCTTC
>.|TRBD2|TRBV2|TRBJ2-7
CASKSSSGISYEQYF
TGTGCCAGCAAATCATCTAGCGGGATCTCCTACGAGCAGTACTTC
>.|TRBD1|TRBV4-1|TRBJ2-7
CASSQEGQGHRTSYEQYF
TGCGCCAGCAGCCAAGAAGGACAGGGACACCGAACCTCCTACGAGCAGTACTTC
>once|.|TRBV3-1/TRBV3-2|TRBJ2-1
CASSQEERLGNEQFF
TGTGCCAGCAGCCAAGAGGAGCGACTCGGCAATGAGCAGTTCTTC
>few|.|TRBV10-1|TRBJ1-1
CASSESTGSEAFF
TGCGCCAGCAGTGAGTCAACAGGGTCTGAAGCTTTCTTT
>few|TRBD2|TRBV15|TRBJ2-5
CATSRGLAGEETQYF
TGTGCCACCAGCAGAGGACTAGCGGGAGAGGAGACCCAGTACTTC
>.|.|TRBV3-1/TRBV3-2|TRBJ1-4
CASSQADTEKLFF
TGTGCCAGCAGCCAAGCGGACACCGAAAAACTGTTTTTT
>.|TRBD1|TRBV29-1|TRBJ2-5
CSVADRIPQETQYF
TGCAGCGTGGCGGACAGGATCCCCCAAGAGACCCAGTACTTC
>.|TRBD1|TRBV5-1|TRBJ1-2
CASSLDRGPGGYTF
TGCGCCAGCAGCTTGGACAGGGGGCCCGGTGGCTACACCTTC
>once|.|TRBV14|TRBJ2-1
CASSQEEYGLDNEQFF
TGTGCCAGCAGCCAAGAAGAGTACGGGTTGGACAATGAGCAGTTCTTC
>.|.|TRBV24-1|TRBJ2-3
CATSDLPSGSADTQYF
TGTGCCACCAGTGATTTGCCTTCGGGGAGCGCAGATACGCAGTATTTT
>.|TRBD2|TRBV18|TRBJ2-1
CASTGLAGAQEQFF
TGTGCCAGCACCGGACTAGCGGGAGCCCAGGAGCAGTTCTTC
>.|.|TRBV2|TRBJ1-1
CASGAQVNTEAFF
TGTGCCAGCGGGGCCCAGGTAAACACTGAAGCTTTCTTT
>.|.|TRBV6-5|TRBJ1-2
CASSAGGTHYGYTF
TGTGCCAGCAGCGCGGGGGGGACACACTATGGCTACACCTTC
>.|.|TRBV6-5|TRBJ2-1
CASSGRTASYNEQFF
TGTGCCAGCAGCGGAAGGACAGCATCATACAATGAGCAGTTCTTC
>.|.|TRBV19|TRBJ2-7
CASTDRTYEQYF
TGTGCCAGCACTGACAGAACCTACGAGCAGTACTTC
>few|.|TRBV13|TRBJ2-7
CASSSTSSYEQYF
TGTGCCAGCAGCTCGACTAGCTCCTACGAGCAGTACTTC
>.|.|TRBV7-3|TRBJ2-5
CASSLQGGQETQYF
TGTGCCAGCAGCTTACAGGGAGGCCAAGAGACCCAGTACTTC
>.|TRBD1|TRBV2|TRBJ1-1
CASNDPGGFNTEAFF
TGTGCCAGCAACGACCCAGGGGGCTTCAACACTGAAGCTTTCTTT
>.|.|TRBV6-6|TRBJ2-7
CASSYSAGFYEQYF
TGTGCCAGCAGTTACTCGGCAGGGTTCTACGAGCAGTACTTC
>few|TRBD2|TRBV18|TRBJ2-7
CASSPHAGGDGYF
TGTGCCAGCTCACCACACGCGGGGGGCGACGGGTACTTC
>.|.|TRBV28|TRBJ1-2
CASSFVTEDYGYTF
TGTGCCAGCAGTTTCGTGACAGAGGACTATGGCTACACCTTC
>.|.|TRBV28|TRBJ2-7
CASSSPDSVYEQYF
TGTGCCAGCAGTTCGCCGGACAGTGTGTACGAGCAGTACTTC
>.|.|TRBV27|TRBJ1-4
CASSFAGLREKLFF
TGTGCCAGCAGTTTCGCGGGGTTGAGAGAAAAACTGTTTTTT
>.|TRBD2|TRBV11-2|TRBJ2-1
CASRPDFGLAVEQFF
TGTGCCAGCAGACCTGACTTCGGGCTAGCGGTAGAGCAGTTCTTC
>.|TRBD2|TRBV7-9|TRBJ2-5
CASSFTGTSGTQETQYF
TGTGCCAGCAGTTTCACCGGGACTAGCGGGACCCAAGAGACCCAGTACTTC
>.|TRBD2|TRBV18|TRBJ2-1
CASSPLGLAGVSGVNEQFF
TGTGCCAGCTCACCGCTTGGACTAGCGGGAGTTAGTGGGGTCAATGAGCAGTTCTTC
>.|.|TRBV11-3|TRBJ2-1
CASSLFGRGEQFF
TGTGCCAGCAGCTTGTTCGGGAGAGGTGAGCAGTTCTTC
>.|TRBD2|TRBV7-7|TRBJ2-7
CASSLAEGGYEQYF
TGTGCCAGCAGCTTAGCGGAGGGAGGGTACGAGCAGTACTTC
>.|.|TRBV5-1|TRBJ2-7
CASSLGLAGGEQYF
TGCGCCAGCAGCTTGGGGCTAGCCGGGGGCGAGCAGTACTTC
>.|TRBD1|TRBV19|TRBJ2-1
CASRRDRASNEQFF
TGTGCCAGTAGGCGGGACAGGGCGTCGAATGAGCAGTTCTTC
>once|TRBD1|TRBV18|TRBJ1-1
CASSGRQGTEAFF
TGTGCCAGCTCCGGAAGACAGGGGACTGAAGCTTTCTTT
>.|TRBD1|TRBV28|TRBJ1-6
CASRGQGVVYSYNSPLHF
TGTGCCAGCAGGGGACAGGGGGTCGTCTATAGTTATAATTCACCCCTCCACTTT
>.|.|TRBV4-2|TRBJ1-6
CASSQDRAGPYNSPLHF
TGTGCCAGCAGCCAAGATAGGGCAGGGCCATATAATTCACCCCTCCACTTT
>.|.|TRBV2|TRBJ1-3
CASLRRSGNTIYF
TGTGCCAGTTTGCGCCGCTCTGGAAACACCATATATTTT
>.|TRBD1|TRBV28|TRBJ1-2
CASRPGQYGYTF
TGTGCCAGCAGACCGGGACAGTATGGCTACACCTTC
>.|.|TRBV11-2|TRBJ2-1
CASSYRPAGSYNEQFF
TGTGCCAGCAGCTATCGTCCTGCCGGCTCCTACAATGAGCAGTTCTTC
>.|TRBD1|TRBV11-2|TRBJ2-2
CASRRTGTNTGELFF
TGTGCCAGCAGACGGACAGGGACGAACACCGGGGAGCTGTTTTTT
>.|.|TRBV7-9|TRBJ1-1
CASSLGGGTEAFF
TGTGCCAGCAGCTTGGGAGGGGGTACTGAAGCTTTCTTT
>.|TRBD1|TRBV18|TRBJ1-2
CASSSTGLSYGYTF
TGTGCCAGCTCATCGACAGGGTTGAGCTATGGCTACACCTTC
>.|.|TRBV5-1|TRBJ1-2
CASHPDVGAQSYGYTF
TGCGCCAGCCACCCCGATGTGGGGGCGCAAAGCTATGGCTACACCTTC
>.|.|TRBV27|TRBJ1-2
CASSLSWARGYTF
TGTGCCAGCAGTTTATCGTGGGCTCGGGGCTACACCTTC
>.|TRBD1|TRBV25-1|TRBJ2-7
CASTPGVGQGSYEQYF
TGTGCCAGCACCCCGGGGGTAGGACAGGGTTCCTACGAGCAGTACTTC